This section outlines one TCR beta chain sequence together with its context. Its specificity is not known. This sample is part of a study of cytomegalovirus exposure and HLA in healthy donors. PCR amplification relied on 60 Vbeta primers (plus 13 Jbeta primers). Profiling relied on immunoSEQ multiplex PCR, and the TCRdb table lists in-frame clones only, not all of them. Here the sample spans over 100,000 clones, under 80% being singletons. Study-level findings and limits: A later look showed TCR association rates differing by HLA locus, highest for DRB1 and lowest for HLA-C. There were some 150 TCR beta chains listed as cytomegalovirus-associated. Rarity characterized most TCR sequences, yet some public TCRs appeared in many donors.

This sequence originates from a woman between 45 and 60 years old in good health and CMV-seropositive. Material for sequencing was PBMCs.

CDR3 DNA: TGTGCCAGCAGACGGACTAGCGGGGGGGTCTCCTACAATGAGCAGTTCTTC. Protein: CASRRTSGGVSYNEQFF. The chain has TRBV7-2 and TRBJ2-1, with 15 bases lining up with TRBD2. The CDR3 has 17 residues. Germline trimming cut 6 bases from V and 0 bases from J; bases unmatched to any gene: 3. The germline CDR1 and CDR2 sequences are SGHTA and FQGNSA. The whole variable domain, remainder taken from reference TRBV7-2 and TRBJ2-1, is GAGVSQSPSNKVTEKGKDVELRCDPISGHTALYWYRQSLGQGLEFLIYFQGNSAPDKSGLPSDRFSAERTGGSVSTLTIQRTQQEDSAVYLCASRRTSGGVSYNEQFFGPGTRLTVL.